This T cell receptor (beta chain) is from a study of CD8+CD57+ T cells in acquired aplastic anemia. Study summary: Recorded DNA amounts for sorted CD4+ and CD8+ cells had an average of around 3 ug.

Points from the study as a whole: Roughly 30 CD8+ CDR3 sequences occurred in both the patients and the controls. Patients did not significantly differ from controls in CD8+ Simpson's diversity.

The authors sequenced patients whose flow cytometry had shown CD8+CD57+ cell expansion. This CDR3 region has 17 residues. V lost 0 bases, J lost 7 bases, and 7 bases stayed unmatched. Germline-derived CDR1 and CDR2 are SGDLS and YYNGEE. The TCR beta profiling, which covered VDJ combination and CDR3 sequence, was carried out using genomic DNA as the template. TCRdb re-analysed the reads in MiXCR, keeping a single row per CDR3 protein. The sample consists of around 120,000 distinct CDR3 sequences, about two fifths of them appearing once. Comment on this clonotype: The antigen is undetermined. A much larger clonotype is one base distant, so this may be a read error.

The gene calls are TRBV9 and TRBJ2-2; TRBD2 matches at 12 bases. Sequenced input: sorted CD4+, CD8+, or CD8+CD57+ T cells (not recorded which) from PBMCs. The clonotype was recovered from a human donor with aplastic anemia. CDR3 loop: CASSVGLAGARSGELFF. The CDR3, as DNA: TGTGCCAGCAGCGTAGGACTAGCGGGGGCCCGTAGCGGGGAGCTGTTTTTT.